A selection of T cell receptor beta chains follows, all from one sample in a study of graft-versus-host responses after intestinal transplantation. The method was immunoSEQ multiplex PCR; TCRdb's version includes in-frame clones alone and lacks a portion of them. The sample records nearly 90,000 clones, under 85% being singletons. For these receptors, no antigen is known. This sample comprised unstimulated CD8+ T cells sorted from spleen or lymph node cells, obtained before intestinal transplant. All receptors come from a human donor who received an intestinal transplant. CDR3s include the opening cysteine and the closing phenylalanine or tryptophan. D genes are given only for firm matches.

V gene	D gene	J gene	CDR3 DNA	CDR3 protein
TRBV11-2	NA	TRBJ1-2	TGTGCCAGCAGCTTACCCGGAGGGAGCTATGGCTACACCTTC	CASSLPGGSYGYTF
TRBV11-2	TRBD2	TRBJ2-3	TGTGCCAGCAGCTTGACTAGCGGGAGGGGAGATACGCAGTATTTT	CASSLTSGRGDTQYF
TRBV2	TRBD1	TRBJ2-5	TGTGCCAGCAGTTACGGACAGGGCGGAGGGGAGACCCAGTACTTC	CASSYGQGGGETQYF
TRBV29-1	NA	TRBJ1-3	TGCAGCGTCCCGCGGGGGCCCCTACCCGCTTTCTCTGGAAACACCATATATTTT	CSVPRGPLPAFSGNTIYF
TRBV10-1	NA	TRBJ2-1	TGCGCCAGCAGTGAGGTTTTAGATGAGCAGTTCTTC	CASSEVLDEQFF
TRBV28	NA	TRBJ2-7	TGTGCCAGCAGTTTACTCCTTACAGGGTTGTCCTACGAGCAGTACTTC	CASSLLLTGLSYEQYF
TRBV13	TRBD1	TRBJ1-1	TGTGCCAGCAGCTGGGGACAGGGGGGTACCACTGAAGCTTTCTTT	CASSWGQGGTTEAFF
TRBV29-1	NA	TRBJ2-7	TGCAGCGTTGAATCGCAAGGGGCGCAGACCTACGAGCAGTACTTC	CSVESQGAQTYEQYF
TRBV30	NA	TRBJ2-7	TGTGCCTGGAGTGGCCCCTACTCAGGGGAGCAGTACTTC	CAWSGPYSGEQYF
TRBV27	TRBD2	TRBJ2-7	TGTGCCAGCAGTTTCGGGGGAGGGCCCGAGCAGTACTTC	CASSFGGGPEQYF
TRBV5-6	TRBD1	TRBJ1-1	TGTGCCAGCAGGGTGAGCCAGGGGGTAGGAACTGAAGCTTTCTTT	CASRVSQGVGTEAFF
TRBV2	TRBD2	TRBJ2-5	TGTGCCAGCAGTGGACTAGCGGGAGCGGGTGAGACCCAGTACTTC	CASSGLAGAGETQYF
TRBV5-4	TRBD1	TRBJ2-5	TGTGCCAGCAGCCAGAGACAGGGGGCGCTTCAAGAGACCCAGTACTTC	CASSQRQGALQETQYF
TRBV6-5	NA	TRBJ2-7	TGTGCCAGCAGTGAAACTAGCTCCTACGAGCAGTACTTC	CASSETSSYEQYF